This TCR beta chain was obtained from a study of graft-versus-host responses after intestinal transplantation. Looking at the study overall: In this cohort, recipients had multivisceral, liver-intestinal, or isolated intestinal transplants. All recipients got anti-thymocyte globulin induction, then tacrolimus and steroids for about three years. Study-wide results and limits: Some GvH clones appeared in ileal mucosa or blood before recipient bone marrow. The study found high graft-versus-host to host-versus-graft clonal ratios in allografts of patients with graft-donor T cell macrochimerism.

CDR1 SGHTA and CDR2 FQGTGA come from the germline V gene. The CDR3 spans 12 residues. Deletions cut 5 bases from V and 5 bases from J, with 9 bases between. Responders that carried the CFSE label, approximately 200,000 of them, were plated with approximately 200,000 irradiated, violet-dye-labeled stimulator cells. The repertoire was sequenced with immunoSEQ multiplex PCR; TCRdb's copy has only in-frame clones and lacks some. The repertoire has 17,000 or so clones, less than 50% of them found once; the top ten carry approximately 3.5%. The sample in question was alloreactive CD8+ T cells from a mixed lymphocyte reaction culture, obtained before intestinal transplant. Subset of the sample: CFSE-low proliferating T cells sorted from approximately 6-day pre-transplant mixed lymphocyte reaction (GvH or HvG direction). The origin of this receptor is a human patient who received an intestinal transplant. V gene TRBV7-3 combines with J gene TRBJ1-2; D is unresolved. CDR3 protein: CASSRVPYGYTF. The CDR3 DNA is TGTGCCAGCAGCAGGGTTCCATATGGCTACACCTTC.